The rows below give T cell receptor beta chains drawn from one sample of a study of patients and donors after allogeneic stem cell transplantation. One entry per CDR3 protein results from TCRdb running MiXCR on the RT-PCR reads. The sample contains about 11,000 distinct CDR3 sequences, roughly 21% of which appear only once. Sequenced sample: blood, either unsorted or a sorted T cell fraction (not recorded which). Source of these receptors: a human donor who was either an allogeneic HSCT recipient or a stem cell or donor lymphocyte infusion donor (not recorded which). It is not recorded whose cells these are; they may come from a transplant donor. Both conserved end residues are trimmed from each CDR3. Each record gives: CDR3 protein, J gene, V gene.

ASSVRQGTAYNEQF,TRBJ2-1,TRBV7-9
ASSHPFGTGGAGGYT,TRBJ1-2,TRBV4-2
SAFLPGQGNTEAF,TRBJ1-1,TRBV20-1
ASSPLGQGTEAF,TRBJ1-1,TRBV9
ASSLFPGGNYGYT,TRBJ1-2,TRBV7-2
ASRTDSPQQGSRFTYNEQF,TRBJ2-1,TRBV6-2/TRBV6-3
ASSEVTGPGKETQY,TRBJ2-5,TRBV7-6
ASTRPLKSYYGYT,TRBJ1-2,TRBV7-9
ASSLPPDTQY,TRBJ2-3,TRBV7-2
ASSKGTGYRQETQY,TRBJ2-5,TRBV7-7
ASSLGGAENIQY,TRBJ2-4,TRBV5-4
ASSFLRDPRGRNTIY,TRBJ1-3,TRBV7-9
ASSTSGVEDYGYT,TRBJ1-2,TRBV7-9